One and the same sample provided the 23 T cell receptor beta chains below, sequenced in a study of blood T cell repertoires in COVID-19. The data were produced by immunoSEQ multiplex PCR, yet TCRdb's version contains in-frame clones alone and is incomplete. The top ten hold over 8% of the sample, which has about 280,000 clones, approximately 86% seen once. Material for sequencing was peripheral blood. The receptors were sampled from a man aged 35 to 55 with active or convalescent COVID-19.

The CDR3 sequence: CATIGPFSGMPNNSPLHF. DNA of the CDR3: TGTGCCACCATTGGGCCCTTCTCCGGCATGCCAAATAATTCACCCCTCCACTTT. This rearrangement joins TRBV18 to TRBJ1-6; no firm D call. Germline V gives CDR1 KGHSH, CDR2 LQKENI. This CDR3 comprises 18 residues. Trimming removed 10 bases from V and 5 bases from J, with 27 bases in between.

The chain is built from TRBV5-1 and TRBJ2-2; TRBD1 matches at 8 bases. This CDR3 comprises 18 residues. With V trimmed by 5 bases and J by 3 bases, 15 bases remained unmatched. Per the germline V gene, CDR1 is SGHRS and CDR2 is YFSETQ. CDR3 protein: CASRKVTMTGVDTGELFF. The CDR3 DNA sequence: TGCGCCAGCAGAAAAGTTACTATGACAGGGGTGGACACCGGGGAGCTGTTTTTT.

This clone showed up just a few times. The V and J genes are TRBV11-2 and TRBJ1-2, with TRBD1 matching over 7 bases. This CDR3 contains 15 residues. J gave up 2 bases and V 4 bases, and 7 bases lay outside the gene matches. Germline V gives CDR1 SGHAT, CDR2 FQNNGV. CDR3 sequence reads: CASSSISGQNYGYTF. CDR3 coding DNA: TGTGCCAGCAGCTCAATTTCGGGACAGAACTATGGCTACACCTTC.

The chain recombines TRBV11-3 with TRBJ2-1, with 7 positions matching TRBD1. This CDR3 has 15 residues. With 4 bases clipped from V and 7 bases from J, the junction kept 10 bases outside the gene matches. Germline loops: CDR1 SGHNT, CDR2 YENEEA. CDR3 in DNA: TGTGCCAGCAGCTCCTTTGGGACAGTGGGGAATGAGCAGTTCTTC. It specifies CASSSFGTVGNEQFF. The complete variable domain, with remaining parts taken from reference TRBV11-3 and TRBJ2-1, reads EAGVVQSPRYKIIEKKQPVAFWCNPISGHNTLYWYLQNLGQGPELLIRYENEEAVDDSQLPKDRFSAERLKGVDSTLKIQPAELGDSAVYLCASSSFGTVGNEQFFGPGTRLTVL.

The chain links TRBV4-1 to TRBJ1-1; D unclear. V was trimmed by 1 base and J by 5 bases, leaving 8 bases between them. The CDR3 is 13 amino acids. Germline V CDR1 and CDR2: MGHRA, YSYEKL. The CDR3 reads CASSQGPSTEAFF. As DNA, the CDR3 is TGCGCCAGCAGCCAAGGGCCAAGTACTGAAGCTTTCTTT.

The chain joins TRBV5-6 to TRBJ1-2; 7 bases match TRBD1. V lost 7 bases, J lost 3 bases, and 9 bases stayed unmatched. Per the germline V gene, CDR1 is SGHDT and CDR2 is YYEEEE. The length of the CDR3 is 14 residues. The DNA for the CDR3 is TGTGCCAGCTGCCCGGCGCAGGGGGACTATGGCTACACCTTC. This sequence encodes CASCPAQGDYGYTF.

The table lists this clone with a few counts. The chain recombines TRBV7-9 with TRBJ2-3; a weak D match, TRBD2 (6 bases). CDR1 is SEHNR and CDR2 is FQNEAQ in the germline V gene (reference sequence). The CDR3 runs 18 residues. Trimming took off 1 base at V and 3 bases at J, with 20 bases between the two ends. CDR3 protein: CASSLVAGGGTGTDTQYF. For the CDR3, the DNA is TGTGCCAGCAGCTTAGTGGCCGGCGGAGGGACGGGTACAGATACGCAGTATTTT.

The chain employs TRBV5-1 and TRBJ1-1; D is perhaps TRBD1 (5 bases). V dropped 4 bases and J dropped 3 bases, with 19 bases sitting between them. Germline assignment: CDR1 SGHRS and CDR2 YFSETQ. The CDR3 runs 16 residues. The CDR3 coding sequence is TGCGCCAGCAGCCTAGACCCGGGACTGAGCCACACTGAAGCTTTCTTT. Encoded protein: CASSLDPGLSHTEAFF.

The rearrangement joins TRBV9 to TRBJ1-5, with TRBD1 as a possible D gene (5 bases). CDR1 is SGDLS and CDR2 is YYNGEE in the germline V gene. Trimming took off 3 bases at V and 1 base at J, with 8 bases between the two ends. The CDR3 contains 14 residues. CDR3 bases: TGTGCCAGCAGCGAGCAGGGAAGCAATCAGCCCCAGCATTTT. Amino acids: CASSEQGSNQPQHF.

The CDR3 sequence: CASSQGTGTEAFF. The CDR3 region has the DNA TGTGCCAGCAGCCAAGGGACAGGAACTGAAGCTTTCTTT. This chain links TRBV3-1 (or the pseudogene TRBV3-2) with TRBJ1-1; 7 positions match TRBD1. In germline, CDR1 is LGHDT, CDR2 YNNKEL (reference sequence). V was clipped by 1 base and J by 5 bases; unmatched bases: 1. CDR3 size: 13 residues.

The chain combines TRBV10-1 with TRBJ2-7; no definite D call. Trimming took 11 bases from V and 1 from J, leaving 12 bases between them. Germline CDR1 and CDR2: WNHNN and SYGVQD (reference sequence). The CDR3 spans 12 residues. CDR3 in DNA: TGCGCCGTCCCGGCGGAGTCCTACGAGCAGTACTTC. Its protein product is CAVPAESYEQYF.

The rearrangement links TRBV6-5 to TRBJ2-7, with 9 bases matching TRBD2. This CDR3 spans 16 amino acids. V dropped 0 bases and J dropped 0; count of bases not matched to a gene: 3. Germline V gene sequence: CDR1 MNHEY, CDR2 SVGAGI. The CDR3 spells CASSYSSGGSSYEQYF. Written as DNA, the CDR3 is TGTGCCAGCAGTTACTCCAGCGGGGGGAGCTCCTACGAGCAGTACTTC.

The CDR3, as DNA: TGTGCTAGTGGTTTGTCGGGCCGGGGTGGGGGCGCCGGGGAGCTGTTTTTT. Encoded protein: CASGLSGRGGGAGELFF. The chain links TRBV12-5 to TRBJ2-2; TRBD1 is a possible D gene (6 bases). The V gene's germline CDR1 is LGHNT and CDR2 FRNRAP. V was trimmed by 2 bases and J by 6 bases, leaving 19 bases between them. The CDR3 loop spans 17 amino acids.

V is TRBV2 and J is TRBJ2-5; 7 bases map to TRBD2. The CDR3 consists of 15 residues. J gave up 2 bases and V 3 bases, and 6 bases lay outside the gene matches. CDR1 SNHLY and CDR2 FYNNEI come from the germline V gene. The CDR3 DNA sequence: TGTGCCAGCAGTGACCCGGCGGGGGTTCAAGAGACCCAGTACTTC. Its protein product is CASSDPAGVQETQYF. The full variable domain, its missing parts supplied by reference TRBV2 and TRBJ2-5, is EPEVTQTPSHQVTQMGQEVILRCVPISNHLYFYWYRQILGQKVEFLVSFYNNEISEKSEIFDDQFSVERPDGSNFTLKIRSTKLEDSAMYFCASSDPAGVQETQYFGPGTRLLVL.

The chain carries TRBV4-1 and TRBJ2-6; TRBD1 is a possible D gene (6 bases). The ends were cut back, 0 bases at V and 1 base at J, with 16 bases in the middle. Germline V lookup: CDR1 MGHRA, CDR2 YSYEKL. The CDR3 has 19 residues. The CDR3: CASSQDRGEVWSGANVLTF. The CDR3 DNA reads as TGCGCCAGCAGCCAAGACAGGGGCGAGGTATGGTCTGGGGCCAACGTCCTGACTTTC.

CDR3 residues: CAISGGGSNTEAFF. The CDR3 bases are TGTGCCATCAGTGGGGGAGGGTCTAACACTGAAGCTTTCTTT. This rearrangement joins TRBV10-3 to TRBJ1-1; D is unclear. CDR1 ENHRY and CDR2 SYGVKD come from the germline V gene. V gave up 4 bases and J gave up 2 bases, with 11 bases separating them. The CDR3 extends over 14 amino acids.

Comment on this clone: Other DNA sequences in the same sample also yield this CDR3. The CDR3 DNA sequence: TGTGCCAGCAGTTTTCCCGGGAACACTGAAGCTTTCTTT. This codes for CASSFPGNTEAFF. The chain joins TRBV12-3 or TRBV12-4 to TRBJ1-1; the D is unclear. V was clipped by 3 bases and J by 1 base, with 6 bases between them. The CDR3 length is 13 residues.

This chain links TRBV7-9 with TRBJ2-1; D is undetermined. CDR1 and CDR2 (germline): SEHNR, FQNEAQ (reference sequence). CDR3 size: 15 residues. V was pared by 3 bases and J by 2 bases, with 11 bases between. The CDR3 DNA is TGTGCCAGCAGCTTCAGTCTAGATCCCTACAATGAGCAGTTCTTC. The encoded protein is CASSFSLDPYNEQFF.

The rearrangement joins TRBV27 to TRBJ2-1; D ambiguous. V was shortened by 5 bases and J by 7 bases, with 12 bases between the two germline ends. CDR3 length: 13 amino acids. Germline V gives CDR1 MNHEY, CDR2 SMNVEV (reference sequence). The CDR3 DNA is TGTGCCAGCAGTCTGGCGTCCGGGAATGAGCAGTTCTTC. This codes for CASSLASGNEQFF.

The chain carries TRBV5-1 and TRBJ2-1; TRBD1 might be the D (6 bases). The V gene's germline CDR1 is SGHRS and CDR2 YFSETQ. V lost 7 bases, J lost 5 bases, and 19 bases lay in between. The CDR3 contains 15 residues. The CDR3 sequence is CASAPRQGLNNEQFF. The CDR3 coding sequence is TGCGCCAGCGCCCCTCGCCAGGGGCTCAACAATGAGCAGTTCTTC.

This chain joins TRBV9 and TRBJ2-2; maybe TRBD2 (6 bases). The CDR3 is 12 amino acids. The V gene's germline CDR1 is SGDLS and CDR2 YYNGEE. V dropped 7 bases and J dropped 8 bases, with 12 bases sitting between them. The CDR3: CASGGKPGELFF. The CDR3 region has the DNA TGTGCCAGCGGGGGGAAACCGGGGGAGCTGTTTTTT.

The rearrangement uses TRBV12-3 or TRBV12-4 and TRBJ2-7; TRBD1 agrees at 8 bases. The CDR3 runs 13 residues. J was trimmed by 3 bases and V by 6 bases; bases with no gene match: 4. The CDR3 nucleotides read TGTGCCAGCAGATACGGACAGGGCTACGAGCAGTACTTC. It is translated as CASRYGQGYEQYF.

J is TRBJ1-2 and V is TRBV5-1, with 8 bases that match TRBD1. The germline gives CDR1 SGHRS, CDR2 YFSETQ. The CDR3 has 14 amino acids. With V trimmed by 3 bases and J by 1 base, 2 bases remained unmatched. The CDR3 reads CASSSTGDNYGYTF. The CDR3 DNA reads as TGCGCCAGCAGCTCGACAGGGGATAACTATGGCTACACCTTC. The complete variable domain, with remaining parts taken from reference TRBV5-1 and TRBJ1-2, reads KAGVTQTPRYLIKTRGQQVTLSCSPISGHRSVSWYQQTPGQGLQFLFEYFSETQRNKGNFPGRFSGRQFSNSRSEMNVSTLELGDSALYLCASSSTGDNYGYTFGSGTRLTVV.